The 32 T cell receptor beta chains below come from one sample, sequenced in a study of cytomegalovirus exposure and HLA in healthy donors. The PCR was carried out with 60 Vbeta primers and 13 Jbeta primers. The data were produced by immunoSEQ multiplex PCR, yet TCRdb's version contains in-frame clones alone and is incomplete. The top ten clones hold around 1.3% of a sample with some 150,000 clones, 75% to 85% of them seen once. The sequenced sample was PBMCs. These receptors all come from a woman in her 40s in good health and CMV-seronegative.

CDR3 protein: CASLLASQETQYF. The CDR3 DNA reads as TGTGCCAGCCTACTAGCGTCCCAAGAGACCCAGTACTTC. The chain has TRBV19 and TRBJ2-5; 7 positions match TRBD2. Germline loops: CDR1 LNHDA, CDR2 SQIVND (reference sequence). This CDR3 is built from 13 residues. With 9 bases clipped from V and 1 base from J, the junction kept 5 bases outside the gene matches.

The V call is TRBV9, the J call TRBJ1-4; possibly TRBD1 for D (5 bases). V dropped 3 bases and J dropped 0 bases, with 9 bases sitting between them. Germline V CDR1 and CDR2: SGDLS, YYNGEE. This CDR3 has 15 amino acids. As DNA, the CDR3 is TGTGCCAGCAGCGCTAGGGGTTCAACTAATGAAAAACTGTTTTTT. It yields the protein CASSARGSTNEKLFF. Full variable domain (missing parts from reference TRBV9 and TRBJ1-4): DSGVTQTPKHLITATGQRVTLRCSPRSGDLSVYWYQQSLDQGLQFLIQYYNGEERAKGNILERFSAQQFPDLHSELNLSSLELGDSALYFCASSARGSTNEKLFFGSGTQLSVL.

The rearrangement uses TRBV5-1 and TRBJ1-2; D might be TRBD1 (6 bases). The CDR3 totals 14 residues. The V and J ends lost 0 bases and 6 bases respectively, with 12 bases between them. CDR1 is SGHRS, CDR2 YFSETQ, per germline. CDR3 bases: TGCGCCAGCAGCTTGGATTACGGACAGAATGGCTACACCTTC. Translation gives CASSLDYGQNGYTF.

The chain carries TRBV7-9 and TRBJ2-7; maybe TRBD1 (6 bases). V lost 0 bases to trimming and J lost 5 bases, with 11 bases between them. This CDR3 comprises 14 residues. Germline values: CDR1 SEHNR, CDR2 FQNEAQ (reference sequence). CDR3 region: CASSLAGAGDEQYF. The DNA for the CDR3 is TGTGCCAGCAGCTTAGCGGGGGCAGGGGACGAGCAGTACTTC.

The sample holds a few counts of this clone. The chain couples TRBV7-6 to TRBJ2-1, with 14 bases aligning to TRBD2. Looked up from germline, CDR1 is SGHVS and CDR2 is FNYEAQ. V shed 2 bases, J shed 9 bases, and the junction held 15 bases outside the gene matches. The CDR3 loop spans 19 amino acids. Here the CDR3 reads CASSLMGGTSGGPNSEQFF. The CDR3 DNA reads TGTGCCAGCAGCTTAATGGGGGGGACTAGCGGGGGCCCAAACAGTGAGCAGTTCTTC.

The chain recombines TRBV4-3 with TRBJ1-1; 7 nucleotides match TRBD1. After removal of 0 bases from V and 5 bases from J, the junction contained 3 bases not matched to a gene. From germline, CDR1 is LGHNA and CDR2 YSLEER. The CDR3 consists of 14 residues. Written as DNA, the CDR3 is TGCGCCAGCAGCCAAGAGAGGGGGCGGACTGAAGCTTTCTTT. It encodes CASSQERGRTEAFF.

This chain links TRBV7-7 with TRBJ2-5; 13 nucleotides agree with TRBD2. This CDR3 spans 15 amino acids. V lost 1 base to trimming and J lost 4 bases; unmatched junction nucleotides: 0. CDR1 SSHAT and CDR2 FNYEAQ come from the germline V gene (reference sequence). The CDR3 nucleotides are TGTGCCAGCAGCTTAGGACTAGCGGGGGGAGAGACCCAGTACTTC. This gives the protein CASSLGLAGGETQYF.

The V and J genes are TRBV6-5 and TRBJ1-3; D not certain. The CDR3 sequence is 11 residues long. CDR1 and CDR2 (germline): MNHEY, SVGAGI. V dropped 6 bases and J dropped 3 bases, with 3 bases sitting between them. Here the CDR3 DNA reads TGTGCCAGCAGCCTTGGAAACACCATATATTTT. It codes for CASSLGNTIYF.

The chain employs TRBV28 and TRBJ1-2; 9 bases line up with TRBD1. Germline loops: CDR1 MDHEN, CDR2 SYDVKM. The CDR3 has 17 residues. V trimming: 3 bases; J trimming: 2 bases; junction bases outside the gene matches: 10. The CDR3 DNA follows: TGTGCCAGCAGTTTTGGGGGACAGGGTGAACTGAACTATGGCTACACCTTC. Its translation is CASSFGGQGELNYGYTF.

The rearrangement uses TRBV6-5 and TRBJ1-5; D ambiguous. The CDR3 is 14 amino acids. The germline gives CDR1 MNHEY, CDR2 SVGAGI. Trimming stripped 0 bases from V and 3 bases from J, with 6 bases between. As DNA, the CDR3 is TGTGCCAGCAGTTACTCCCAGAACAATCAGCCCCAGCATTTT. Its protein product is CASSYSQNNQPQHF.

J is TRBJ2-2 and V is TRBV18; D ambiguous. This CDR3 spans 15 amino acids. V dropped 2 bases and J dropped 6 bases, with 13 bases sitting between them. Germline CDR1 and CDR2: KGHSH and LQKENI. DNA of the CDR3: TGTGCCAGCTCACCAAACCAGGAAGCCTCCGGGGAGCTGTTTTTT. It yields the protein CASSPNQEASGELFF. Looking up the rest from reference TRBV18 and TRBJ2-2 gives the full variable domain: NAGVMQNPRHLVRRRGQEARLRCSPMKGHSHVYWYRQLPEEGLKFMVYLQKENIIDESGMPKERFSAEFPKEGPSILRIQQVVRGDSAAYFCASSPNQEASGELFFGEGSRLTVL.

This clone turned up a few times. The rearrangement uses TRBV15 and TRBJ1-6; D not certain. There are 14 residues in the CDR3. Trimming left V 0 bases short and J 14 bases short, with 14 bases between. Germline V gives CDR1 LNHNV, CDR2 YYDKDF (reference sequence). CDR3 protein: CATSRDGRAVALHF. CDR3 nucleotide sequence: TGTGCCACCAGCAGAGATGGGCGAGCGGTAGCCCTCCACTTT. The full variable domain, rest sourced from reference TRBV15 and TRBJ1-6, is DAMVIQNPRYQVTQFGKPVTLSCSQTLNHNVMYWYQQKSSQAPKLLFHYYDKDFNNEADTPDNFQSRRPNTSFCFLDIRSPGLGDTAMYLCATSRDGRAVALHFGNGTRLTVT.

This sequence joins TRBV19 and TRBJ1-1; 9 bases are shared with TRBD1. Germline V gene sequence: CDR1 LNHDA, CDR2 SQIVND (reference sequence). The CDR3 spans 15 residues. V dropped 6 bases and J dropped 4; count of bases not matched to a gene: 9. CDR3 in amino acids: CASRSEGTGLTEAFF. CDR3 DNA: TGTGCCAGTAGATCAGAGGGGACAGGGCTCACTGAAGCTTTCTTT.

The chain has TRBV10-3 and TRBJ2-7, with D perhaps matching TRBD2 (6 bases). CDR1 is ENHRY and CDR2 is SYGVKD in the germline V gene. This CDR3 is 15 amino acids long. Trimming cost V 0 bases and J 2 bases, with 11 bases left between them. The CDR3 bases are TGTGCCATCAGTGAGTCGGAGGGGACCCCCTACGAGCAGTACTTC. Its protein product is CAISESEGTPYEQYF.

V and J are TRBV15 and TRBJ2-3, with TRBD2 matching over 10 bases. The CDR3 is made up of 15 amino acids. Germline V gives CDR1 LNHNV, CDR2 YYDKDF (reference sequence). The trim removed 5 bases at V and 3 bases at J, leaving 5 bases unmatched. This CDR3 reads CATSLSGGATDTQYF. CDR3 bases: TGTGCCACCAGCCTGAGCGGGGGGGCGACAGATACGCAGTATTTT. Full variable domain (missing parts from reference TRBV15 and TRBJ2-3): DAMVIQNPRYQVTQFGKPVTLSCSQTLNHNVMYWYQQKSSQAPKLLFHYYDKDFNNEADTPDNFQSRRPNTSFCFLDIRSPGLGDTAMYLCATSLSGGATDTQYFGPGTRLTVL.

This clone was observed a handful of times. The chain links TRBV9 to TRBJ2-3; 10 bases are shared with TRBD2. The V and J ends lost 0 bases and 5 bases, in that order; junction bases with no gene match: 6. Germline CDR1 is SGDLS and CDR2 is YYNGEE. CDR3 length: 16 amino acids. CDR3: CASSVDPSGGLDTQYF. The CDR3 DNA follows: TGTGCCAGCAGCGTAGATCCTAGCGGGGGATTAGATACGCAGTATTTT. Variable domain in full (rest from reference TRBV9 and TRBJ2-3): DSGVTQTPKHLITATGQRVTLRCSPRSGDLSVYWYQQSLDQGLQFLIQYYNGEERAKGNILERFSAQQFPDLHSELNLSSLELGDSALYFCASSVDPSGGLDTQYFGPGTRLTVL.

This clone turned up a few times. The genes are TRBV28 and TRBJ2-7, with D tentatively TRBD1 (5 bases). The V gene lost 1 base and the J gene lost 3 bases, with 16 bases spanning the gap. CDR3 length equals 16 residues. Germline loops: CDR1 MDHEN, CDR2 SYDVKM. The CDR3 sequence: CASSLSVPGLIYEQYF. As DNA, the CDR3 is TGTGCCAGCAGTTTATCAGTTCCAGGGCTAATCTACGAGCAGTACTTC. Together with reference TRBV28 and TRBJ2-7, the CDR3 gives the full variable domain: DVKVTQSSRYLVKRTGEKVFLECVQDMDHENMFWYRQDPGLGLRLIYFSYDVKMKEKGDIPEGYSVSREKKERFSLILESASTNQTSMYLCASSLSVPGLIYEQYFGPGTRLTVT.

This chain uses TRBV7-9 with TRBJ1-2; D may be TRBD1 (6 bases). CDR3 length: 14 residues. V lost 6 bases and J 3 bases, leaving 14 bases between the germline ends. The germline V gene encodes CDR1 SEHNR and CDR2 FQNEAQ (reference sequence). In DNA form, the CDR3 reads TGTGCCAGCAGTCCCGCAGGGGTTCACTATGGCTACACCTTC. Protein sequence: CASSPAGVHYGYTF.

This clone was detected a few times. CDR3 protein: CASSLGVRDEKLFF. As DNA, the CDR3 is TGTGCCAGCAGCTTAGGGGTCAGGGATGAAAAACTGTTTTTT. The chain employs TRBV7-9 and TRBJ1-4; D possibly corresponds to TRBD1 (5 bases). Germline assignment: CDR1 SEHNR and CDR2 FQNEAQ (reference sequence). Trimming removed 1 base at V and 6 bases at J, with 9 bases between. The CDR3 has 14 residues. The whole variable domain, filled in from reference TRBV7-9 and TRBJ1-4, reads DTGVSQNPRHKITKRGQNVTFRCDPISEHNRLYWYRQTLGQGPEFLTYFQNEAQLEKSRLLSDRFSAERPKGSFSTLEIQRTEQGDSAMYLCASSLGVRDEKLFFGSGTQLSVL.

This chain joins TRBV7-9 and TRBJ1-1, with D tentatively TRBD1 (5 bases). Germline V gives CDR1 SEHNR, CDR2 FQNEAQ (reference sequence). This CDR3 is 11 amino acids long. V was pared by 6 bases and J by 11 bases, with 13 bases between. CDR3: CASSPSGHAFF. CDR3 DNA sequence: TGTGCCAGCAGTCCGTCAGGGCACGCTTTCTTT.

J is TRBJ2-7 and V is TRBV27; TRBD1 agrees at 8 bases. With V trimmed by 3 bases and J by 4 bases, 8 bases remained unmatched. The CDR3 has 15 residues. The germline V gene has CDR1 MNHEY and CDR2 SMNVEV (reference sequence). For the CDR3, the DNA is TGTGCCAGCAGTTTCGGACAGGGTAGGAGGTACGAGCAGTACTTC. Encoded protein: CASSFGQGRRYEQYF.

The V and J genes are TRBV4-3 and TRBJ1-1, with TRBD1 identical over 7 bases. V was pared by 0 bases and J by 5 bases, with 3 bases of the junction left unmatched. The CDR3 consists of 14 residues. Germline-derived CDR1 and CDR2 are LGHNA and YSLEER. CDR3 loop: CASSQDRGVTEAFF. CDR3 coding DNA: TGCGCCAGCAGCCAAGACAGGGGGGTGACTGAAGCTTTCTTT.

The chain couples TRBV28 to TRBJ2-2; no clear D gene. V lost 2 bases and J 8 bases, leaving 3 bases between the germline ends. Germline assignment: CDR1 MDHEN and CDR2 SYDVKM. This CDR3 spans 11 amino acids. The CDR3 here is CASSLPGELFF. In DNA form, the CDR3 reads TGTGCCAGCAGTTTACCTGGGGAGCTGTTTTTT.

The chain joins TRBV7-3 to TRBJ1-3, with 7 bases that match TRBD1. V shed 8 bases, J shed 4 bases, and the junction held 5 bases outside the gene matches. Looked up from germline, CDR1 is SGHTA and CDR2 is FQGTGA. This CDR3 spans 13 amino acids. CDR3 residues: CASSDRVGNTIYF. The CDR3 coding sequence is TGTGCCAGCTCTGACAGGGTCGGAAACACCATATATTTT.

The rearrangement links TRBV27 to TRBJ2-6, with D possibly being TRBD1 (6 bases). Germline V CDR1 and CDR2: MNHEY, SMNVEV (reference sequence). Trimming pared 4 bases from V and 0 bases from J, leaving 16 bases between. This CDR3 spans 18 amino acids. The CDR3 region is CASSWGHTLISGANVLTF. The DNA for the CDR3 is TGTGCCAGCAGTTGGGGACACACGCTGATCTCTGGGGCCAACGTCCTGACTTTC.

This chain joins TRBV6-6 and TRBJ2-1; TRBD2 might be the D (7 bases). CDR1 is MNHNY and CDR2 is SVGAGI in the germline V gene (reference sequence). The ends were cut back, 2 bases at V and 5 bases at J, with 13 bases in the middle. The CDR3 has 15 amino acids. This chain's CDR3 is CASSYLRGGNNEQFF. In nucleotides, the CDR3 is TGTGCCAGCAGTTACCTGAGGGGGGGTAACAATGAGCAGTTCTTC.

The chain uses TRBV5-4 and TRBJ1-4; 9 bases align to TRBD1. Germline V gene data show CDR1 as SGHNT and CDR2 as YYREEE (reference sequence). The CDR3 contains 16 residues. The ends lost 4 bases at V and 7 bases at J; junction bases unmatched: 11. The CDR3 DNA reads TGTGCCAGCAGCCCCACAGGGGGCGCGGGTGGTGAAAAACTGTTTTTT. Translated: CASSPTGGAGGEKLFF.

The chain recombines TRBV2 with TRBJ1-1; D is unclear. Per the germline V gene, CDR1 is SNHLY and CDR2 is FYNNEI. The CDR3 covers 13 residues. V lost 5 bases and J lost 4, with 11 bases in between. CDR3 nucleotide sequence: TGTGCCAGCAGTTCCGTCGAGGGCACTGAAGCTTTCTTT. Translation gives CASSSVEGTEAFF.

J is TRBJ1-6 and V is TRBV7-2; 8 bases agree with TRBD1. The V and J ends lost 8 bases and 5 bases, in that order; junction bases with no gene match: 5. Germline CDR1 SGHTA, CDR2 FQGNSA. This CDR3 spans 14 amino acids. Here the CDR3 DNA reads TGTGCCAGCGCAGGGGGCTTAGATAATTCACCCCTCCACTTT. It encodes CASAGGLDNSPLHF.

The chain couples TRBV4-2 to TRBJ1-5, with D unclear. Looked up from germline, CDR1 is LGHNA and CDR2 is YNFKEQ. The V end lost 1 base, the J end lost 3 bases, and 7 bases lay between the germline ends. The CDR3 is 14 amino acids. Here the CDR3 reads CASSQADINQPQHF. Written as DNA, the CDR3 is TGTGCCAGCAGCCAAGCCGACATCAATCAGCCCCAGCATTTT.

This chain links TRBV2 with TRBJ1-2, with D possibly TRBD1 on 5 matching bases. V gave up 1 base and J gave up 7 bases, with 13 bases separating them. The CDR3 totals 14 residues. Germline loops: CDR1 SNHLY, CDR2 FYNNEI. CDR3 DNA: TGTGCCAGCAGTGAAGTAAGCAGGGATAGTGGCTACACCTTC. Its translation: CASSEVSRDSGYTF.

Of note for this clone: Relative to the germline gene, one junction end is altered; a read error may explain this. The rearrangement links TRBV25-1 to TRBJ2-2, with 9 bases identical to TRBD1. This CDR3 region has 16 residues. Germline CDR1 MGHDK, CDR2 SYGVNS. CDR3 sequence reads: CASRDQQGALTGELFF. CDR3 coding DNA: TGTGCCAGCAGGGACCAACAGGGGGCGCTCACCGGGGAGCTATTTTTT. Full variable domain (rest looked up from reference TRBV25-1 and TRBJ2-2): EADIYQTPRYLVIGTGKKITLECSQTMGHDKMYWYQQDPGMELHLIHYSYGVNSTEKGDLSSESTVSRIRTEHFPLTLESARPSHTSQYLCASRDQQGALTGELFFGEGSRLTVL.